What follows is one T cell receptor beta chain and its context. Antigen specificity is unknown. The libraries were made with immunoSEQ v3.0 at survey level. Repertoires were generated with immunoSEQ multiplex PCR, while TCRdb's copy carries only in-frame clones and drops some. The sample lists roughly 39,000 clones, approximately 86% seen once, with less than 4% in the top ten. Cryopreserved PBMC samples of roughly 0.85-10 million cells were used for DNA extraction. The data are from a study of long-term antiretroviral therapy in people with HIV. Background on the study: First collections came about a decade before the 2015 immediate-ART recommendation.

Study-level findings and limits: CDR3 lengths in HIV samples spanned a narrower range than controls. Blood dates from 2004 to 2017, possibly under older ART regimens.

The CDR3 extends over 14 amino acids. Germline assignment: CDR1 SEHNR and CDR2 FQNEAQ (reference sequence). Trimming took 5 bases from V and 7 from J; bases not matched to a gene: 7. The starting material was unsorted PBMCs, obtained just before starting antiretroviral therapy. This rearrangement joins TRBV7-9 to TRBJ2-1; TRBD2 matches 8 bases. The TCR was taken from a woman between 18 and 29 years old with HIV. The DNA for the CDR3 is TGTGCCAGCAGCATCGGGACTAGATGGAATGAGCAGTTCTTC. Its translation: CASSIGTRWNEQFF.